This entry describes one T cell receptor beta chain. A single base separates this from a much larger clone, so it may be a read error. Other DNA sequences in this sample translate to the same CDR3. None of the patients had undergone any treatment ahead of thyroid surgery. The record originates from a study of metastatic and nonmetastatic thyroid tumors. Germline CDR1 and CDR2: SGHRS and YFSETQ. The junction had 8 bases not matched to a gene; V was cut back by 5 bases and J by 5 bases. There are 14 residues in the CDR3. MiXCR was used by TCRdb to re-call the PCR reads. The sample contains tens of thousands of clones, around 13% of which appear only once.

This clonotype was obtained from a female donor with papillary thyroid cancer or a benign thyroid nodule (not recorded which). Some clones in this sample may be carry-over from other donors' samples. The chain joins TRBV5-1 to TRBJ2-5, with TRBD1 identical over 8 bases. Sequencing was done on a sample of tumor tissue. The CDR3 sequence is CASRTDRAQETQYF. As DNA, the CDR3 is TGCGCCAGCAGAACGGACAGGGCCCAGGAGACCCAGTACTTC.